What follows are 28 T cell receptor beta chains derived from one specimen sequenced in a study of blood T cell repertoires in COVID-19. Libraries were prepared by immunoSEQ multiplex PCR; TCRdb keeps only in-frame clonotypes and omits some of them. Of around 120,000 clones listed, 60% to 85% are singletons. Specimen: peripheral blood. Every receptor here comes from a man aged 65-85 years with acute or convalescent COVID-19.

The J gene is TRBJ1-1, the V gene TRBV9; no definite D call. V shed 2 bases and J shed 1 base, with 9 bases lying between them. Germline values: CDR1 SGDLS, CDR2 YYNGEE. The CDR3 length is 14 residues. The DNA for the CDR3 is TGTGCCAGCAGCGTTTCTCCAGAGAACACTGAAGCTTTCTTT. It yields the protein CASSVSPENTEAFF. Filled out from reference TRBV9 and TRBJ1-1, the complete variable domain reads DSGVTQTPKHLITATGQRVTLRCSPRSGDLSVYWYQQSLDQGLQFLIQYYNGEERAKGNILERFSAQQFPDLHSELNLSSLELGDSALYFCASSVSPENTEAFFGQGTRLTVV.

The chain couples TRBV6-2 or TRBV6-3 to TRBJ2-3, with a possible D match to TRBD2 (7 bases). V lost 2 bases and J lost 2, with 26 bases in between. The CDR3 contains 20 residues. Germline CDR1 MNHEY, CDR2 SVGEGT. The DNA for the CDR3 is TGTGCCAGCAGTTACGGGGCAGGCGGGGGCGCATTATATTCCACAGATACGCAGTATTTT. It yields the protein CASSYGAGGGALYSTDTQYF.

The count of this clone is one. The V gene is TRBV3-1 (or the pseudogene TRBV3-2), the J gene TRBJ1-6, with TRBD1 matching 8 bases. J was trimmed by 5 bases and V by 2 bases; bases with no gene match: 5. This CDR3 is built from 16 residues. Germline-derived CDR1 and CDR2 are LGHDT and YNNKEL (reference sequence). CDR3 loop: CASSQSDRGDNSPLHF. As DNA, the CDR3 is TGTGCCAGCAGCCAATCCGACAGGGGTGATAATTCACCCCTCCACTTT.

The rearrangement links TRBV10-3 to TRBJ2-1; TRBD2 matches 8 bases. V lost 4 bases and J lost 8; bases outside the gene matches: 7. CDR3 length: 14 residues. Germline V gene sequence: CDR1 ENHRY, CDR2 SYGVKD. CDR3 residues: CAISGVGGDHEQFF. The CDR3, as DNA: TGTGCCATCAGTGGGGTCGGGGGGGATCATGAGCAGTTCTTC.

The V gene is TRBV5-5, the J gene TRBJ1-6; D not certain. V was cut by 0 bases and J by 9 bases, with 7 bases left in between. The CDR3 spans 13 residues. CDR1 and CDR2 (germline): SGHKS, YYEKEE (reference sequence). CDR3: CASSLVAVSPLHF. The DNA for the CDR3 is TGTGCCAGCAGCTTGGTTGCGGTTTCACCCCTCCACTTT.

This CDR3 is CAWSLGQLNTEAFF. CDR3 nucleotide sequence: TGTGCCTGGAGTCTTGGACAGTTGAACACTGAAGCTTTCTTT. The chain joins TRBV30 to TRBJ1-1; TRBD1 might be the D (6 bases). Between the trimmed V and J ends, which lost 2 bases and 0 bases, there was a span of 10 bases. The germline V gene encodes CDR1 GTSNPN and CDR2 SVGIG (reference sequence). The CDR3 spans 14 residues.

J is TRBJ2-1 and V is TRBV4-3; 8 bases match TRBD2. CDR3 length: 16 amino acids. V trimming: 2 bases; J trimming: 7 bases; junction bases outside the gene matches: 10. The germline V gene has CDR1 LGHNA and CDR2 YSLEER. The CDR3 bases are TGCGCCAGCAGCCAATCCGCGGGGGGCTCACGGAATGAGCAGTTCTTC. It translates to CASSQSAGGSRNEQFF.

This clone appeared a single time. The rearrangement joins TRBV4-3 to TRBJ1-1, with D unclear. The CDR3 runs to 14 residues. V shed 0 bases and J shed 7 bases, with 12 bases lying between them. Germline assignment: CDR1 LGHNA and CDR2 YSLEER. This chain's CDR3 is CASSQEWRAGEAFF. The CDR3 DNA reads TGCGCCAGCAGCCAAGAGTGGAGGGCCGGTGAAGCTTTCTTT.

This clone was recorded a few times. For the CDR3, the DNA is TGTGCCAGCAGCTTGGAGGGACAGCTTAACTATGGCTACACCTTC. It encodes CASSLEGQLNYGYTF. The V call is TRBV5-4, the J call TRBJ1-2, with 7 positions matching TRBD1. Germline lookup yields CDR1 SGHNT and CDR2 YYREEE (reference sequence). This CDR3 comprises 15 residues. After removal of 0 bases from V and 1 base from J, the junction contained 3 bases not matched to a gene.

The chain recombines TRBV5-1 with TRBJ1-2; possibly TRBD1 for D (6 bases). Trimming took 0 bases from V and 6 from J, leaving 12 bases between them. This CDR3 contains 14 residues. Germline V gene sequence: CDR1 SGHRS, CDR2 YFSETQ. The CDR3 coding sequence is TGCGCCAGCAGCTTGGCCCCAGGGGCTGATGGCTACACCTTC. Protein sequence: CASSLAPGADGYTF.

The chain combines TRBV5-1 with TRBJ2-2; TRBD2 matches at 8 bases. Germline CDR1 and CDR2: SGHRS and YFSETQ. Germline trimming cut 4 bases from V and 0 bases from J; bases unmatched to any gene: 5. This CDR3 contains 16 residues. The CDR3 DNA follows: TGCGCCAGCAGCCCCCAACTAGCGGCGAACACCGGGGAGCTGTTTTTT. Its translation is CASSPQLAANTGELFF. Supplemented by reference TRBV5-1 and TRBJ2-2, the full variable domain reads KAGVTQTPRYLIKTRGQQVTLSCSPISGHRSVSWYQQTPGQGLQFLFEYFSETQRNKGNFPGRFSGRQFSNSRSEMNVSTLELGDSALYLCASSPQLAANTGELFFGEGSRLTVL.

CDR3 amino acids: CASSLDRNYGYTF. The DNA of the CDR3 is TGTGCCAGCAGCCTCGACAGGAACTATGGCTACACCTTC. The V call is TRBV12-3 or TRBV12-4, the J call TRBJ1-2; D perhaps matches TRBD1 (6 bases). V shed 6 bases and J shed 2 bases, with 10 bases lying between them. This CDR3 has 13 amino acids.

Only a few counts were recorded for this clone. The V gene is TRBV19, the J gene TRBJ1-3, with 12 bases fitting TRBD1. V dropped 1 base and J dropped 3; count of bases not matched to a gene: 4. The CDR3 spans 17 residues. In germline, CDR1 is LNHDA, CDR2 SQIVND (reference sequence). The CDR3 DNA is TGTGCCAGTAGTATAGGGGACAGGGGGCTTAATGGAAACACCATATATTTT. It yields the protein CASSIGDRGLNGNTIYF.

This chain links TRBV11-3 with TRBJ1-2; D gene unclear. Germline CDR1 and CDR2: SGHNT and YENEEA. The CDR3 runs 12 residues. The germline V and J ends were trimmed by 0 bases and 6 bases, with 5 bases remaining between them. As DNA, the CDR3 is TGTGCCAGCAGCTTAGAGGGCCATGGCTACACCTTC. Its protein product is CASSLEGHGYTF.

The V gene is TRBV7-3, the J gene TRBJ1-5; 7 bases agree with TRBD1. Unmatched junction bases numbered 4, after V lost 5 bases and J lost 6 bases. The CDR3 consists of 13 residues. CDR1 SGHTA and CDR2 FQGTGA come from the germline V gene. CDR3 bases: TGTGCCAGCAGCCCCCAGGGGGGTCAGCCCCAGCATTTT. It specifies CASSPQGGQPQHF.

The chain has TRBV2 and TRBJ2-3, with 9 nucleotides matching TRBD1. CDR1 is SNHLY, CDR2 FYNNEI, per germline. Losses at the gene ends were 8 bases for V and 4 bases for J; bases not matched to a gene: 10. The CDR3 runs 15 residues. The CDR3 loop reads CASVPGQGGADTQYF. CDR3 bases: TGTGCCAGCGTTCCGGGACAGGGAGGGGCAGATACGCAGTATTTT.

The chain recombines TRBV19 with TRBJ1-2, with 9 positions matching TRBD1. In germline, CDR1 is LNHDA, CDR2 SQIVND (reference sequence). With 5 bases clipped from V and 11 bases from J, the junction kept 6 bases outside the gene matches. The CDR3 loop spans 12 amino acids. This CDR3 is CASSDSTGGYTF. CDR3 nucleotides: TGTGCCAGTAGTGACTCGACAGGGGGTTACACCTTC.

This sequence joins TRBV7-9 and TRBJ2-7, with 11 bases fitting TRBD1. CDR1 is SEHNR, CDR2 FQNEAQ, per germline (reference sequence). V lost 5 bases, J lost 1 base, and 10 bases stayed unmatched. The CDR3 is made up of 17 amino acids. CDR3 sequence: CASSPYGQGAKSYEQYF. Written as DNA, the CDR3 is TGTGCCAGCAGCCCTTACGGACAGGGGGCGAAATCCTACGAGCAGTACTTC.

CDR3 DNA sequence: TGTGCCAGCGAGCCCGAGACAGACCGAAACACCATATATTTT. It is translated as CASEPETDRNTIYF. V and J are TRBV7-9 and TRBJ1-3; D might be TRBD1 (5 bases). This CDR3 contains 14 residues. The V end was cut by 8 bases, the J end by 5 bases, with 16 bases between. Germline V CDR1 and CDR2: SEHNR, FQNEAQ (reference sequence). Full variable domain (missing parts from reference TRBV7-9 and TRBJ1-3): DTGVSQNPRHKITKRGQNVTFRCDPISEHNRLYWYRQTLGQGPEFLTYFQNEAQLEKSRLLSDRFSAERPKGSFSTLEIQRTEQGDSAMYLCASEPETDRNTIYFGEGSWLTVV.

This chain connects TRBV5-1 to TRBJ1-6; 7 positions agree with TRBD1. This CDR3 region has 15 residues. Germline values: CDR1 SGHRS, CDR2 YFSETQ. Trimming at V came to 4 bases and at J to 9 bases, leaving 10 bases not matched to a gene. The CDR3 here is CASSQGTVLPSPLHF. DNA of the CDR3: TGCGCCAGCAGCCAAGGGACAGTTCTTCCTTCACCCCTCCACTTT.

This chain joins TRBV5-1 and TRBJ2-5; 12 nucleotides align to TRBD2. Trimming at V came to 4 bases and at J to 0 bases, leaving 4 bases not matched to a gene. Germline CDR1 and CDR2: SGHRS and YFSETQ. CDR3 size: 16 residues. Written as DNA, the CDR3 is TGCGCCAGCAGCCCTACTAGCGGGGGGAACCAAGAGACCCAGTACTTC. Its translation is CASSPTSGGNQETQYF.

The chain couples TRBV2 to TRBJ1-1; D not certain. The CDR3 spans 13 residues. Trimming cost V 5 bases and J 5 bases, with 12 bases left between them. The germline gives CDR1 SNHLY, CDR2 FYNNEI. The CDR3, as DNA: TGTGCCAGCAGTCTACCGGGAAATACTGAAGCTTTCTTT. Translation gives CASSLPGNTEAFF.

This chain uses TRBV3-1 (or the pseudogene TRBV3-2) with TRBJ2-2, with 8 bases lining up with TRBD1. Losses at the gene ends were 4 bases for V and 4 bases for J; bases not matched to a gene: 5. Germline V gene sequence: CDR1 LGHDT, CDR2 YNNKEL (reference sequence). This CDR3 is 15 amino acids long. CDR3 sequence reads: CASSLRDRFTGELFF. For the CDR3, the DNA is TGTGCCAGCAGCCTCCGGGACAGGTTCACCGGGGAGCTGTTTTTT.

The chain is built from TRBV6-5 and TRBJ1-2, with D tentatively TRBD1 (5 bases). Germline-derived CDR1 and CDR2 are MNHEY and SVGAGI. The CDR3 loop spans 13 amino acids. The V and J ends lost 5 bases and 2 bases respectively, with 9 bases between them. CDR3 coding DNA: TGTGCCAGCAGTCGACAGAGCAACTATGGCTACACCTTC. Protein sequence: CASSRQSNYGYTF.

A few counts support this clone. This rearrangement joins TRBV7-2 to TRBJ2-7; 9 bases match TRBD1. J was trimmed by 3 bases and V by 0 bases; bases with no gene match: 3. CDR3 length: 15 residues. Germline lookup yields CDR1 SGHTA and CDR2 FQGNSA. CDR3 in amino acids: CASSLAGTGFYEQYF. In nucleotides, the CDR3 is TGTGCCAGCAGCTTAGCGGGGACAGGGTTCTACGAGCAGTACTTC.

The chain joins TRBV19 to TRBJ1-3; D is uncertain. The CDR3 contains 15 residues. Germline CDR1 and CDR2: LNHDA and SQIVND (reference sequence). V was pared by 3 bases and J by 2 bases, with 11 bases between. CDR3 residues: CASSMGGLAGNTIYF. DNA for the CDR3: TGTGCCAGTAGTATGGGAGGGCTCGCTGGAAACACCATATATTTT.

The chain employs TRBV7-6 and TRBJ2-5; 9 bases match TRBD2. Per germline, CDR1 SGHVS and CDR2 FNYEAQ. CDR3 size: 15 residues. V was clipped by 3 bases and J by 2 bases; unmatched bases: 4. CDR3 DNA sequence: TGTGCCAGCAGCTTGCGGGGGGGAGGGCAAGAGACCCAGTACTTC. Its translation: CASSLRGGGQETQYF.

This sequence joins TRBV27 and TRBJ1-4, with D unresolved. Trimming took 6 bases from V and 16 from J, leaving 21 bases between them. This CDR3 is built from 13 residues. CDR1 MNHEY and CDR2 SMNVEV come from the germline V gene (reference sequence). The CDR3 is CASREDFGGGWFF. The CDR3 region has the DNA TGTGCCAGCAGGGAAGATTTCGGTGGAGGGTGGTTTTTT.